Listed below are T cell receptor beta chains from one sample, sequenced in a study of CD8+CD57+ T cells in acquired aplastic anemia. TCRdb used MiXCR to reprocess the reads, holding one entry per CDR3 protein. Of 150,000 to 200,000 distinct CDR3 sequences in the sample, 55% to 75% were seen once. Sequences were obtained from sorted CD4+, CD8+, or CD8+CD57+ T cells (not recorded which) from PBMCs. All receptors derive from a human donor in good health. The CDR3 runs from the conserved cysteine through the conserved F or W. D genes are given only for firm matches. A clone size is listed for some rows: how often the clone was seen (once, few, many), or a class if it is expanded.

-,TRBJ1-6,TRBV4-1,many,CASSQTQGHSPLHF,TGCGCCAGCAGCCAAACTCAGGGACATTCACCCCTCCACTTT
-,TRBJ2-3,TRBV9,many,CASSALGGTDTQYF,TGTGCCAGCAGCGCGCTAGGGGGCACAGATACGCAGTATTTT
TRBD1,TRBJ2-5,TRBV7-3,few,CASSFQGAVQETQYF,TGTGCCAGCAGCTTCCAGGGGGCAGTACAAGAGACCCAGTACTTC
TRBD2,TRBJ2-7,TRBV6-1,-,CASSEGSGRASGHEQYF,TGTGCCAGCAGTGAAGGCAGCGGGAGGGCCTCGGGACACGAGCAGTACTTC
-,TRBJ2-1,TRBV10-3,-,CAIKGTGGDNEQFF,TGTGCCATCAAGGGGACTGGGGGCGACAATGAGCAGTTCTTC
-,TRBJ2-7,TRBV4-1,-,CASSLGQGEQYF,TGCGCCAGCAGCCTAGGACAAGGCGAGCAGTACTTC
TRBD1,TRBJ2-1,TRBV2,few,CASTDRGSNEQFF,TGTGCCAGCACCGACAGGGGTTCAAATGAGCAGTTCTTC
-,TRBJ2-3,TRBV20-1,few,CSGRPRGSDTQYF,TGCAGTGGCCGACCCCGAGGGTCAGATACGCAGTATTTT
TRBD1,TRBJ2-2,TRBV7-9,-,CASSISTGDTGELFF,TGTGCCAGTAGCATTTCGACAGGGGACACCGGGGAGCTGTTTTTT
TRBD2,TRBJ2-6,TRBV6-5,many,CASSGTSGSAGANVLTF,TGTGCCAGCAGTGGGACTAGCGGGAGTGCTGGGGCCAACGTCCTGACTTTC
TRBD2,TRBJ2-7,TRBV5-1,-,CASSLRLAGASEQYF,TGCGCCAGCAGCTTGAGACTAGCGGGGGCCTCCGAGCAGTACTTC
-,TRBJ1-2,TRBV20-1,-,CSAAPSNYGYTF,TGCAGTGCTGCCCCGAGTAACTATGGCTACACCTTC
-,TRBJ1-3,TRBV11-3,-,CASSLDTIGQTTSTIYF,TGTGCCAGCAGCTTAGACACGATAGGACAGACTACGAGTACCATATATTTT
TRBD1,TRBJ2-1,TRBV5-1,-,CASSPGPGTGYNEQFF,TGCGCCAGCAGCCCCGGCCCAGGGACAGGCTACAATGAGCAGTTCTTC
-,TRBJ1-6,TRBV2,-,CASSLDSWALHF,TGTGCCAGCAGTCTGGACTCATGGGCCCTACACTTT
-,TRBJ1-5,TRBV12-5,-,CASGLRGSNQPQHF,TGTGCTAGTGGTTTGCGAGGTAGCAATCAGCCCCAGCATTTT
-,TRBJ2-3,TRBV6-6,many,CASSYFREDTQYF,TGTGCCAGCAGTTACTTCAGAGAAGATACGCAGTATTTT
-,TRBJ2-7,TRBV15,-,CATSRDRATSYEQYF,TGTGCCACCAGCAGAGATCGGGCAACAAGCTACGAGCAGTACTTC
-,TRBJ1-5,TRBV10-3,-,CAISESKGQPQHF,TGTGCCATCAGTGAGTCTAAGGGTCAGCCCCAGCATTTT
-,TRBJ1-1,TRBV5-5,-,CASSQESGTEAFF,TGCGCCAGCAGCCAAGAATCGGGCACTGAAGCTTTCTTT
-,TRBJ1-1,TRBV19,-,CASSMSGRLNTEAFF,TGTGCCAGTAGTATGTCAGGCCGTCTGAACACTGAAGCTTTCTTT
-,TRBJ2-5,TRBV6-1,-,CASSTEQGWETQYF,TGTGCCAGCAGTACAGAACAGGGTTGGGAGACCCAGTACTTC
TRBD2,TRBJ2-5,TRBV2,-,CASRGLAGGKETQYF,TGTGCCAGCAGGGGACTAGCGGGGGGAAAAGAGACCCAGTACTTC
-,TRBJ1-5,TRBV14,-,CASSQAGFNQPQHF,TGTGCCAGCAGCCAAGCAGGGTTCAATCAGCCCCAGCATTTT
-,TRBJ2-5,TRBV5-1,once,CASRLVQETQYF,TGCGCCAGCAGGTTGGTCCAAGAGACCCAGTACTTC
-,TRBJ2-5,TRBV19,-,CASSMVQQETQYF,TGTGCCAGTAGTATGGTTCAGCAAGAGACCCAGTACTTC
-,TRBJ2-7,TRBV7-9,-,CASRETASYEQYF,TGTGCCAGCAGAGAAACGGCCTCCTACGAGCAGTACTTC
TRBD1,TRBJ2-1,TRBV20-1,many,CSARAPGPGQGIHEQFF,TGCAGTGCTAGAGCCCCAGGCCCGGGACAGGGGATCCATGAGCAGTTCTTC
TRBD2,TRBJ2-1,TRBV9,few,CASSSSGNSYNEQFF,TGTGCCAGCAGCTCTAGCGGGAACTCCTACAATGAGCAGTTCTTC
TRBD1,TRBJ1-2,TRBV24-1,-,CATSVGGQGAKDYGYTF,TGTGCCACCAGTGTCGGGGGACAGGGGGCGAAAGACTATGGCTACACCTTC
-,TRBJ2-7,TRBV5-1,-,CASSLEWGEQYF,TGCGCCAGCAGCCTGGAATGGGGCGAGCAGTACTTC
TRBD2,TRBJ2-1,TRBV10-3,-,CAISLAGAYNEQFF,TGTGCCATCAGTCTAGCGGGGGCCTACAATGAGCAGTTCTTC
TRBD1,TRBJ2-5,TRBV6-1,-,CASIYRGQETQYF,TGTGCCAGCATTTACAGGGGGCAAGAGACCCAGTACTTC
TRBD2,TRBJ2-1,TRBV7-3,-,CASTPGLADVDEQFF,TGTGCCAGCACCCCGGGACTAGCAGATGTCGATGAGCAGTTCTTC
TRBD1,TRBJ2-7,TRBV10-3,-,CAISGWDSYEQYF,TGTGCCATCAGTGGCTGGGACAGCTACGAGCAGTACTTC
-,TRBJ2-1,TRBV20-1,-,CGAEPGGQSSYNEQFF,TGCGGTGCAGAACCAGGCGGACAAAGCTCCTACAATGAGCAGTTCTTC
-,TRBJ2-7,TRBV15,-,CATSRDRGGTYEQYF,TGTGCCACCAGCAGAGACAGGGGAGGAACATACGAGCAGTACTTC
TRBD1,TRBJ2-7,TRBV5-8,many,CASSSDYQGAGYEQYF,TGTGCCAGCAGTTCCGATTATCAGGGGGCGGGCTACGAGCAGTACTTC
-,TRBJ2-7,TRBV7-3,-,CASSATPSRRGQDEQYF,TGTGCCAGCAGTGCCACCCCCTCGAGGAGGGGGCAAGACGAGCAGTACTTC
-,TRBJ2-2,TRBV6-5,-,CASRWVGTGELFF,TGTGCCAGCAGATGGGTAGGCACCGGGGAGCTGTTTTTT
-,TRBJ2-5,TRBV5-6,-,CASSSPQWTGTQYF,TGTGCCAGCAGCTCCCCACAGTGGACGGGTACCCAGTACTTC
-,TRBJ1-5,TRBV9,-,CASSRSNQPQHF,TGTGCCAGCAGCCGTAGCAATCAGCCCCAGCATTTT
-,TRBJ2-5,TRBV3-1,many,CASSQVGPGQETQYF,TGTGCCAGCAGCCAAGTAGGTCCAGGACAAGAGACCCAGTACTTC
-,TRBJ1-2,TRBV7-2,-,CASRLTGYGYTF,TGTGCCAGCAGACTTACAGGGTATGGCTACACCTTC
-,TRBJ1-5,TRBV4-2,-,CASSLAVDQPQHF,TGTGCCAGCAGCCTGGCGGTAGATCAGCCCCAGCATTTT